This T cell receptor beta chain was captured in a study of blood T cell repertoires in COVID-19. Turning to the study itself: Nucleic acid was either cDNA or gDNA, and it came from T cells, B-cell-depleted T cells, or PBMCs.

Using immunoSEQ multiplex PCR, the repertoire was profiled, and TCRdb retains in-frame clones only, with some absent. Of over 200,000 clones listed, around 86% are singletons. Germline values: CDR1 LNHDA, CDR2 SQIVND (reference sequence). The CDR3 length is 15 residues. Trimming cost V 3 bases and J 4 bases, with 16 bases left between them. The V and J genes are TRBV19 and TRBJ2-7; a weak D match, TRBD1 (5 bases). Material: PBMCs or T cells enriched from blood (not recorded which). The receptor was isolated from a man in his late teens or twenties who had recovered from COVID-19. The CDR3 nucleotides read TGTGCCAGTAGTATCGCGGCAGGGCTGGGTTACGAGCAGTACTTC. It specifies CASSIAAGLGYEQYF.